These 7 T cell receptor beta chains were sequenced from one sample in a study of T-cell memory formation after mild COVID-19. TCRdb reprocessed the 5' RACE reads with MiXCR, giving one entry per CDR3 protein. The sample includes around 300,000 distinct CDR3 sequences, around 8% seen only once; the top ten take approximately 23%. The source material was PBMCs or a T cell subset sorted from them (not recorded which). The origin of the receptors is a young man who had mild COVID-19 (a few samples of this study predate the infection). Cell type and time point are not known.

This rearrangement joins TRBV6-2 or TRBV6-3 to TRBJ2-1, with a possible D match to TRBD2 (6 bases). Deletions cut 7 bases from V and 10 bases from J, with 20 bases between. CDR1 and CDR2 from the germline V gene are MNHEY and SVGEGT. The CDR3 extends over 14 amino acids. CDR3 loop: CASNYGGGNREQFF. The CDR3 DNA reads TGTGCCAGCAACTACGGGGGAGGCAACAGGGAGCAGTTCTTC.

The chain couples TRBV29-1 to TRBJ2-1, with TRBD2 as a possible D gene (7 bases). Trimming took off 6 bases at V and 0 bases at J, with 15 bases between the two ends. The V gene's germline CDR1 is SQVTM and CDR2 ANQGSEA. The CDR3 totals 15 residues. The CDR3 DNA follows: TGCAGCGTGACGGGGGGCCTCAGCTCCTACAATGAGCAGTTCTTC. This gives the protein CSVTGGLSSYNEQFF.

This clonotype showed up just a few times. The rearrangement joins TRBV5-1 to TRBJ2-5; perhaps D is TRBD1 or TRBD2 (5 bases each). Trimming cost V 3 bases and J 4 bases, with 13 bases left between them. The CDR3 contains 14 residues. Germline V gene sequence: CDR1 SGHRS, CDR2 YFSETQ. The CDR3 protein is CASSWDGGGETQYF. The CDR3 DNA is TGCGCCAGCAGCTGGGACGGCGGTGGAGAGACCCAGTACTTC.

This clonotype was found a few times. The DNA of the CDR3 is TGTGCCAGCACTAGGGGGTATGGCTACACCTTC. This sequence encodes CASTRGYGYTF. The chain uses TRBV12-3 or TRBV12-4 and TRBJ1-2; D possibly corresponds to TRBD1 (6 bases). This CDR3 contains 11 residues. Trimming took 7 bases from V and 5 from J, leaving 8 bases between them.

The chain links TRBV20-1 to TRBJ1-5; D unclear. The CDR3 sequence is 13 residues long. V was cut by 7 bases and J by 4 bases, with 14 bases left in between. Per the germline V gene, CDR1 is DFQATT and CDR2 is SNEGSKA (reference sequence). CDR3 region: CSVHNAFNQPQHF. The CDR3 nucleotides read TGCAGTGTACATAATGCTTTTAATCAGCCCCAGCATTTT.

The rearrangement links TRBV9 to TRBJ2-5, with 12 bases lining up with TRBD2. V lost 0 bases and J lost 5; bases outside the gene matches: 11. Germline V gene lookup returns CDR1 SGDLS and CDR2 YYNGEE. This CDR3 comprises 18 residues. This CDR3 reads CASSVDPLAGGRAETQYF. CDR3 in DNA: TGTGCCAGCAGCGTAGACCCCCTAGCGGGGGGGCGAGCCGAGACCCAGTACTTC.

This clonotype was recorded a few times. V is TRBV20-1 and J is TRBJ2-7, with 11 bases lining up with TRBD2. V trimming: 6 bases; J trimming: 2 bases; junction bases outside the gene matches: 6. The CDR3 is 14 amino acids. CDR1 is DFQATT, CDR2 SNEGSKA, per germline (reference sequence). CDR3 nucleotide sequence: TGCAGTGCGACCGGGACTAGCGGTACCTACGAGCAGTACTTC. It translates to CSATGTSGTYEQYF.